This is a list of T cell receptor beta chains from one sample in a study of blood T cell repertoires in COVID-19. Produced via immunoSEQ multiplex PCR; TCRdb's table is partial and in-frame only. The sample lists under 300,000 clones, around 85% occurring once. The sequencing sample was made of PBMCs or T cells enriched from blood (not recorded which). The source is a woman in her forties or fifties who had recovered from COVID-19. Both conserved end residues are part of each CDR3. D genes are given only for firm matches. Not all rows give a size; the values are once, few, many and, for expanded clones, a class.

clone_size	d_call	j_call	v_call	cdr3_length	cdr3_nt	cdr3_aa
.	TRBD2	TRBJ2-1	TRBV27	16	TGTGCCAGCAGTTTAGAACTAGCGGGGGTCTACAATGAGCAGTTCTTC	CASSLELAGVYNEQFF
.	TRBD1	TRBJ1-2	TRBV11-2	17	TGTGCCAGCAGCCACTACAGGGGGCCCCGTCCTAACTATGGCTACACCTTC	CASSHYRGPRPNYGYTF
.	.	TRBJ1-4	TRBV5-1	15	TGCGCCAGCAGCTTGGGGGACATATCTAATGAAAAACTGTTTTTT	CASSLGDISNEKLFF
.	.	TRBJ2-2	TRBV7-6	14	TGTGCCAGCAGCTTAGAAGGACGGCGGGATCAGCTGTTTTTT	CASSLEGRRDQLFF
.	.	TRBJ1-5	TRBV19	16	TGTGCCAGTAGTGGAAGGGGTTCGGAAGCCGGCCAGCCCCAGCATTTT	CASSGRGSEAGQPQHF
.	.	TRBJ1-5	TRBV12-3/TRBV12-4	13	TGTGCCAGCAGTGACCAGGGGAATCAGCCCCAGCATTTT	CASSDQGNQPQHF
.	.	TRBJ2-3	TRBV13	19	TGTGCCAGCAGCTTAGAGGGGGGGAAGGCGGGACCCCTCACAGATACGCAGTATTTT	CASSLEGGKAGPLTDTQYF
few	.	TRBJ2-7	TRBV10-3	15	TGTGCCATCAGTGAGCGGGAGGGGGCTGGCGACGAGCAGTACTTC	CAISEREGAGDEQYF
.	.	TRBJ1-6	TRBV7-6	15	TGTGCCAGCAGCTTAGAACAGGGTCCCCATTCACCCCTCCACTTT	CASSLEQGPHSPLHF
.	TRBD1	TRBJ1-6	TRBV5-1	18	TGCGCCAGCAGCTTGTGGAAGACAGGGCCAGAGTATAATTCACCCCTCCACTTT	CASSLWKTGPEYNSPLHF
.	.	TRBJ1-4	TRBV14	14	TGTGCCAGCAGCTTACAGGCCCCTAATGAAAAACTGTTTTTT	CASSLQAPNEKLFF
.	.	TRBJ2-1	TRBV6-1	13	TGTGCCAGCAGTGAGAGTCGCCGGGGTGAGCAGTTCTTC	CASSESRRGEQFF
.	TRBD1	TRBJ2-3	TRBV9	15	TGTGCCAGCAGCGTAGGGGGCCAGGGGGCAGATACGCAGTATTTT	CASSVGGQGADTQYF
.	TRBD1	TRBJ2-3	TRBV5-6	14	TGTGCCAGCAGCTCGGCGACAGGGGCAGATACGCAGTATTTT	CASSSATGADTQYF
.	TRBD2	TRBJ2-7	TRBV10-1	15	TGCGCCAGCAGTGAATGCGGGAGGGCCTCCTACGAGCAGTACTTC	CASSECGRASYEQYF
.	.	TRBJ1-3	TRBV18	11	TGTGCCAGCTCGGTTTTGGACAACATATATTTT	CASSVLDNIYF
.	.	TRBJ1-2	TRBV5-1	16	TGCGCCAGCAGAAATCTACCCCGGGGGTTGAACTATGGCTACACCTTC	CASRNLPRGLNYGYTF
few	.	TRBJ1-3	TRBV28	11	TGTGCCAGCAGTTTTATCAACACCATATATTTT	CASSFINTIYF
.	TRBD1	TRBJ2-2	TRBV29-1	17	TGCAGCGTGGGTGGGGACAGGGTTTTTGTTGGGACCGGGGAGCTGTTTTTT	CSVGGDRVFVGTGELFF
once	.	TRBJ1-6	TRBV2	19	TGTGCCAGCAGTGTCCCCTATCCGGGCCCGGGAAGGGAAAATTCACCCCTCCACTTT	CASSVPYPGPGRENSPLHF
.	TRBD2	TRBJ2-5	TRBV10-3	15	TGTGCCATCAGTGTGACTAGCGGGAGACTAGAGACCCAGTACTTC	CAISVTSGRLETQYF
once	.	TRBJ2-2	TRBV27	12	TGTGCCAGCAGGGAGTACACCGGGGAGCTGTTTTTT	CASREYTGELFF
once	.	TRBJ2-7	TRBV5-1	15	TGCGCCAGCAGCTTTGGGGGGACTTTCTCCTACGAGCAGTACTTC	CASSFGGTFSYEQYF
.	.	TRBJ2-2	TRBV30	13	TGTGCCTGGAACAGGCTTGGGACCGGGGAGCTGTTTTTT	CAWNRLGTGELFF
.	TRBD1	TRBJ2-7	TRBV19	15	TGTGCCAGTAGTATCATTTCGCAGGGGGCTAGAGAGCAGTACTTC	CASSIISQGAREQYF
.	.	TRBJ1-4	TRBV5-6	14	TGTGCCAGCAGCTTGAGGGAGACTAATGAAAAACTGTTTTTT	CASSLRETNEKLFF
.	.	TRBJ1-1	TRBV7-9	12	TGTGCCAGCAGGTCCGACAGATCAGAAGCTTTCTTT	CASRSDRSEAFF
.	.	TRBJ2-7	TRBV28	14	TGTGCCAGCAGTTTTAGTATGCTCTTCAAGGAGCAGTACTTC	CASSFSMLFKEQYF
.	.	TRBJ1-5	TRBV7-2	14	TGTGCCAGCAGCGGGGACATTGGCAATCAGCCCCAGCATTTT	CASSGDIGNQPQHF
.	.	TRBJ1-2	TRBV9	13	TGTGCCAGCAGCGGCCTGAAGGGAGATGGCTACACCTTC	CASSGLKGDGYTF
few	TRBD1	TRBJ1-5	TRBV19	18	TGTGCCAGTAGTACTACAGGGGTTTTCGATAGTAGCAATCAGCCCCAGCATTTT	CASSTTGVFDSSNQPQHF
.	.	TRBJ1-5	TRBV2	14	TGTGCCAGCAGTGATGGGGGGTGGGGTCAGCCCCAGCATTTT	CASSDGGWGQPQHF
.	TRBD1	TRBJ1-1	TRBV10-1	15	TGCGCCAGCCACGGGACAGGGGGTCGGGGCACTGAAGCTTTCTTT	CASHGTGGRGTEAFF
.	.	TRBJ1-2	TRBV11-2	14	TGTGCCAGCAGGGCCGGGGTCCTGAGCTATGGCTACACCTTC	CASRAGVLSYGYTF
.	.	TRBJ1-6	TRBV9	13	TGTGCCAGCAGCGCGACTGCCGGGGCACCCCTCCACTTT	CASSATAGAPLHF
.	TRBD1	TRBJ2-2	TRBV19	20	TGTGCCAGTAGTACCTCCAAACAGCGAGGGACAGGGAGATCCACCGGGGAGCTGTTTTTT	CASSTSKQRGTGRSTGELFF
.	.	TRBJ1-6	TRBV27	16	TGTGCCAGCAGTGACCGCCCCCAGGGTAGGGATTCACCCCTCCACTTT	CASSDRPQGRDSPLHF
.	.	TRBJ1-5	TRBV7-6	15	TGTGCCAGCAGCTTAGACAGGTTAGACAATCAGCCCCAGCATTTT	CASSLDRLDNQPQHF
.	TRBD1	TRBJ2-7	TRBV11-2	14	TGTGCCAGCAGCTCGGACAGGGTATTCCACGAGCAGTACTTC	CASSSDRVFHEQYF
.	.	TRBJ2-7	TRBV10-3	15	TGTGCCATCAGTGAGTCGACACAGCTATCCTACGAGCAGTACTTC	CAISESTQLSYEQYF
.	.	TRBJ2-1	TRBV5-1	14	TGCGCCAGCAGCTTGACGGGAGTGAGCAATGAGCAGTTCTTC	CASSLTGVSNEQFF
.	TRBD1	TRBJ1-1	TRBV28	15	TGTGCCAGCAGTCGCCCGACAGGGCTCAACACTGAAGCTTTCTTT	CASSRPTGLNTEAFF
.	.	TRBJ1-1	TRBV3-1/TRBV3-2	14	TGTGCCAGCAGCCACTTTACAGAGAACACTGAAGCTTTCTTT	CASSHFTENTEAFF
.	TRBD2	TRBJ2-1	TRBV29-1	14	TGCAGCGTCTGGACTAGCGGGAGAAGTAATGAGCAGTTCTTC	CSVWTSGRSNEQFF
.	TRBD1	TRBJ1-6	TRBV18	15	TGTGCCAGCTCACCGAGGACAGGGTCGAATTCACCCCTCCACTTT	CASSPRTGSNSPLHF
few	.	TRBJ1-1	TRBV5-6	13	TGTGCCAGCAGCTTACAGGGAAACACTGAAGCTTTCTTT	CASSLQGNTEAFF
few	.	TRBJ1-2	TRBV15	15	TGTGCCACCAGCGTCATCCGAGCGAACAACTATGGCTACACCTTC	CATSVIRANNYGYTF
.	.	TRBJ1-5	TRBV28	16	TGTGCCAGCAGTTTACGGGTAGGAAATAGCAATCAGCCCCAGCATTTT	CASSLRVGNSNQPQHF
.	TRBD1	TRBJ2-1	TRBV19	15	TGTGCCAGTAGAACAAGGGACAGGGGGAGTCATGAGCAGTTCTTC	CASRTRDRGSHEQFF
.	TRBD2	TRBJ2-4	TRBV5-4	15	TGTGCCATCACTAGCGGGAGTGGGTCCAAAAACATTCAGTACTTC	CAITSGSGSKNIQYF
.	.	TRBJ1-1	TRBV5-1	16	TGCGCCAGCAGCTTGGTCTTGCAGGGCGGGAGCACTGAAGCTTTCTTT	CASSLVLQGGSTEAFF
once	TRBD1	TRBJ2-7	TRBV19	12	TGTGCCAGCAGGGGGCCCTCCTACGAGCAGTACTTC	CASRGPSYEQYF
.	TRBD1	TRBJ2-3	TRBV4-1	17	TGCGCCAGCAGCCAGCATATGGACAGGCCTAGCACAGATACGCAGTATTTT	CASSQHMDRPSTDTQYF
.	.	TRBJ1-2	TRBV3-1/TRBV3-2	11	TGTGCCAGCAGCCAAGTCGGTGGCTACACCTTC	CASSQVGGYTF
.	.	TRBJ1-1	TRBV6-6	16	TGTGCCAGCAGTTACAGCATTCCAACTATGAACACTGAAGCTTTCTTT	CASSYSIPTMNTEAFF
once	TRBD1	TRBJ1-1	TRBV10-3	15	TGTGCCATCAGTGATTTCGGACAGGGTGGAACTGAAGCTTTCTTT	CAISDFGQGGTEAFF
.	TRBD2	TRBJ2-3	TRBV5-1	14	TGCGCCAGCAGCTCCGGGACTAGAGGCGATACGCAGTATTTT	CASSSGTRGDTQYF
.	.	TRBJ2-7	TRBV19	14	TGTGCCAGTAGTAAGCCGGGACTCGCCTACGAGCAGTACTTC	CASSKPGLAYEQYF